The source of this TCR beta chain is a study of blood T cell repertoires in COVID-19. Profiled with immunoSEQ multiplex PCR; TCRdb holds only in-frame clones, not every one. Altogether around 440,000 clones are present, around 88% being singletons, with the ten largest covering 10% to 15%. The source of this sequence is a woman aged 45-65 years with COVID-19, enrolled during active disease. Sequenced material: peripheral blood.

This CDR3 is CASGPLDRNTEAFF. The CDR3 DNA sequence: TGTGCTAGTGGTCCGCTGGACAGGAACACTGAAGCTTTCTTT. The chain joins TRBV12-5 to TRBJ1-1; the D gene is possibly TRBD1 (6 bases). CDR1 is LGHNT and CDR2 is FRNRAP in the germline V gene. The CDR3 has 14 residues. V dropped 5 bases and J dropped 1 base, with 11 bases sitting between them.